These 24 T cell receptor beta chains came from one sample sequenced in a study of OX40 agonist ivuxolimab in advanced cancers. Data came from immunoSEQ multiplex PCR; TCRdb stores just in-frame clones and leaves some out. The data contain some 35,000 clones, 87% of them singletons. The material was CD4+ or CD8+ T cells sorted from blood, obtained in a trial of the OX40 agonist ivuxolimab. Receptors originate from an adult with an advanced solid tumor such as melanoma, head and neck, liver or kidney cancer.

CDR3 sequence (DNA): TGTGCCAGGGACGGTGCGTCCTACGAGCAGTACTTC. Its translation: CARDGASYEQYF. The chain is built from TRBV30 and TRBJ2-7, with D perhaps assigned TRBD1 or TRBD2 (5 bases each). The V gene's germline CDR1 is GTSNPN and CDR2 SVGIG (reference sequence). The CDR3 length is 12 residues. The ends were cut back, 8 bases at V and 1 base at J, with 12 bases in the middle.

The chain employs TRBV7-2 and TRBJ2-1; 7 nucleotides align to TRBD2. The trim removed 6 bases at V and 11 bases at J, leaving 7 bases unmatched. The germline V gene encodes CDR1 SGHTA and CDR2 FQGNSA. This CDR3 has 12 amino acids. The CDR3 DNA is TGTGCCAGCAGGAGCGGGACGGCTAAGCAGTTCTTC. It encodes CASRSGTAKQFF.

CDR3: CASSARLDQPQHF. The CDR3, as DNA: TGTGCCAGTAGTGCGAGACTTGATCAGCCCCAGCATTTT. The chain employs TRBV19 and TRBJ1-5; D gene unclear. V gave up 5 bases and J gave up 5 bases, with 10 bases separating them. Germline V gene lookup returns CDR1 LNHDA and CDR2 SQIVND (reference sequence). The CDR3 has 13 amino acids.

The genes are TRBV5-1 and TRBJ1-6, with D hard to call. The ends were cut back, 4 bases at V and 0 bases at J, with 14 bases in the middle. The CDR3 runs 17 residues. CDR1 is SGHRS and CDR2 is YFSETQ in the germline V gene. CDR3: CASSVVSPSSYNSPLHF. The CDR3 coding sequence is TGCGCCAGCAGCGTGGTCAGTCCGAGCTCCTATAATTCACCCCTCCACTTT.

For this clone: This sample also contains other DNA sequences that code for the same CDR3. CDR3 sequence (DNA): TGTGCCAGCAGCTTAGACAGCTCTGGGGCCAACGTCCTGACTTTC. It is translated as CASSLDSSGANVLTF. This sequence joins TRBV11-3 and TRBJ2-6, with D unclear. The CDR3 sequence is 15 residues long. The ends were cut back, 0 bases at V and 0 bases at J, with 3 bases in the middle. CDR1 SGHNT and CDR2 YENEEA come from the germline V gene.

This clone was counted only a few times. V is TRBV30 and J is TRBJ1-1; D gene uncertain. Germline V CDR1 and CDR2: GTSNPN, SVGIG (reference sequence). This CDR3 has 13 residues. Trimming stripped 3 bases from V and 0 bases from J, with 8 bases between. The DNA for the CDR3 is TGTGCCTGGAGGCCCAGCTTGAACACTGAAGCTTTCTTT. Residues: CAWRPSLNTEAFF.

DNA for the CDR3: TGCGCCAGCAGCTTCGAAGAGACCCAGTACTTC. This translates into CASSFEETQYF. This chain links TRBV5-1 with TRBJ2-5; D is unresolved. The CDR3 has 11 residues. V lost 2 bases and J 3 bases, leaving 2 bases between the germline ends. Germline CDR1 is SGHRS and CDR2 is YFSETQ.

This chain joins TRBV7-9 and TRBJ2-1; 12 positions agree with TRBD2. The V gene end was trimmed by 6 bases and the J gene end by 6 bases; junction bases not matched to a gene: 6. Per germline, CDR1 SEHNR and CDR2 FQNEAQ (reference sequence). The CDR3 is 15 amino acids. CDR3 sequence reads: CASSPSGGASNEQFF. The CDR3 DNA is TGTGCCAGCAGTCCTAGCGGGGGGGCCAGCAATGAGCAGTTCTTC.

The V gene is TRBV7-8, the J gene TRBJ2-4; D perhaps matches TRBD2 (6 bases). Looked up from germline, CDR1 is SGHVS and CDR2 is FQNEAQ. V was cut by 1 base and J by 0 bases, with 13 bases left in between. The CDR3 totals 17 residues. Written as DNA, the CDR3 is TGTGCCAGCAGCTTAGAGGCGGGGTACCTAGCCAAAAACATTCAGTACTTC. Translation: CASSLEAGYLAKNIQYF.

The rearrangement uses TRBV28 and TRBJ1-3; D is unresolved. Germline V lookup: CDR1 MDHEN, CDR2 SYDVKM. The V end lost 5 bases, the J end lost 0 bases, and 11 bases lay between the germline ends. This CDR3 spans 15 amino acids. CDR3 sequence (DNA): TGTGCCAGCAGTCTCTACACCAGCTCTGGAAACACCATATATTTT. Its protein is CASSLYTSSGNTIYF.

The rearrangement joins TRBV5-1 to TRBJ2-2, with 7 bases lining up with TRBD1. CDR1 is SGHRS and CDR2 is YFSETQ in the germline V gene. CDR3 size: 16 residues. Trimming cost V 5 bases and J 0 bases; bases outside gene matches: 7. CDR3 protein: CASRSTGTANTGELFF. DNA of the CDR3: TGCGCCAGCAGGTCAACCGGGACAGCGAACACCGGGGAGCTGTTTTTT.

V is TRBV30 and J is TRBJ2-1; maybe TRBD2 (5 bases). Trimming cost V 2 bases and J 0 bases, with 8 bases left between them. The length of the CDR3 is 14 residues. Germline lookup yields CDR1 GTSNPN and CDR2 SVGIG (reference sequence). CDR3 nucleotides: TGTGCCTGGAGTAGGAGCGGCTCCTACAATGAGCAGTTCTTC. This translates into CAWSRSGSYNEQFF.

The table lists this clone with a few counts. The chain recombines TRBV2 with TRBJ1-6; 7 positions agree with TRBD1. CDR1 and CDR2 (germline): SNHLY, FYNNEI. The CDR3 extends over 15 amino acids. V trimming: 5 bases; J trimming: 5 bases; junction bases outside the gene matches: 6. The CDR3 bases are TGTGCCAGCAGTACAGACAGGGCCAATAATTCACCCCTCCACTTT. It encodes CASSTDRANNSPLHF.

The DNA of the CDR3 is TGCGCCAGCAGCGGCCAGAACAACAATGTGCAGCCCCAGCATTTT. Translated, it gives CASSGQNNNVQPQHF. The chain uses TRBV5-1 and TRBJ1-5; D gene uncertain. CDR1 is SGHRS and CDR2 is YFSETQ in the germline V gene. The CDR3 is 15 amino acids. The V and J ends lost 4 bases and 7 bases respectively, with 18 bases between them. Together with reference TRBV5-1 and TRBJ1-5, the CDR3 gives the full variable domain: KAGVTQTPRYLIKTRGQQVTLSCSPISGHRSVSWYQQTPGQGLQFLFEYFSETQRNKGNFPGRFSGRQFSNSRSEMNVSTLELGDSALYLCASSGQNNNVQPQHFGDGTRLSIL.

V and J are TRBV5-1 and TRBJ1-3; D not resolved. CDR1 is SGHRS, CDR2 YFSETQ, per germline. This CDR3 is built from 15 residues. V was clipped by 4 bases and J by 1 base, with 12 bases between them. CDR3 loop: CASSQDPGSGNTIYF. For the CDR3, the DNA is TGCGCCAGCAGCCAAGACCCTGGGTCTGGAAACACCATATATTTT.

The rearrangement uses TRBV6-1 and TRBJ1-2, with 12 bases matching TRBD1. The CDR3 contains 15 residues. Germline V gives CDR1 MNHNS, CDR2 SASEGT. V lost 7 bases and J lost 7; bases outside the gene matches: 10. DNA of the CDR3: TGTGCCAGCACCCGAAGGGGACAGGGGGCTGGTGGCTACACCTTC. It translates to CASTRRGQGAGGYTF.

The V and J genes are TRBV4-1 and TRBJ2-1; no reliable D call. The CDR3 contains 10 residues. In germline, CDR1 is MGHRA, CDR2 YSYEKL. With 6 bases removed from V and 4 bases from J, the gap between germline ends came to 1 base. CDR3 loop: CASSYNEQFF. CDR3 nucleotide sequence: TGCGCCAGCAGTTACAATGAGCAGTTCTTC.

The V gene is TRBV5-6, the J gene TRBJ2-5; 8 bases match TRBD2. The CDR3 has 14 amino acids. Germline CDR1 SGHDT, CDR2 YYEEEE. Trimming cost V 4 bases and J 5 bases; bases outside gene matches: 7. CDR3 amino acids: CASSAGLVGETQYF. DNA for the CDR3: TGTGCCAGCAGCGCGGGACTAGTGGGTGAGACCCAGTACTTC.

This clone has just a few counts. V gene TRBV19 combines with J gene TRBJ1-5; D uncertain. The CDR3 is made up of 13 amino acids. Trimming shortened V by 4 bases and J by 4 bases, and 8 bases separated the two germline ends. The germline V gene encodes CDR1 LNHDA and CDR2 SQIVND (reference sequence). In DNA, the CDR3 is TGTGCCAGTAGTACACAACGAAATCAGCCCCAGCATTTT. Protein product: CASSTQRNQPQHF.

The chain joins TRBV29-1 to TRBJ2-3; no clear D gene. The CDR3 is 13 residues long. Germline V gene sequence: CDR1 SQVTM, CDR2 ANQGSEA. V shed 4 bases and J shed 2 bases, with 10 bases lying between them. DNA of the CDR3: TGCAGCGTTGTTGGTTATTACACAGATACGCAGTATTTT. Translation: CSVVGYYTDTQYF.

Here the CDR3 DNA reads TGCGCCAGCAGCCAAGTAGTCATCCATGAGCAGTTCTTC. Protein: CASSQVVIHEQFF. J is TRBJ2-1 and V is TRBV4-1, with unresolved D. Germline CDR1 reads MGHRA; CDR2 reads YSYEKL. With 1 base removed from V and 8 bases from J, the gap between germline ends came to 9 bases. The CDR3 length is 13 residues.

This chain links TRBV28 with TRBJ2-6, with D possibly TRBD1 on 5 matching bases. Germline values: CDR1 MDHEN, CDR2 SYDVKM. Between the trimmed V and J ends, which lost 5 bases and 0 bases, there was a span of 8 bases. This CDR3 contains 15 residues. CDR3 sequence (DNA): TGTGCCAGCAGTCCTGACAGCTCTGGGGCCAACGTCCTGACTTTC. This codes for CASSPDSSGANVLTF.

V is TRBV15 and J is TRBJ1-3, with TRBD1 as a possible D gene (5 bases). Germline-derived CDR1 and CDR2 are LNHNV and YYDKDF (reference sequence). This CDR3 contains 17 residues. Trimming stripped 5 bases from V and 2 bases from J, with 19 bases between. The DNA for the CDR3 is TGTGCCACCAGCCCTTGGCGGGGGGGGATGCCTGGAAACACCATATATTTT. It yields the protein CATSPWRGGMPGNTIYF.

This rearrangement joins TRBV14 to TRBJ1-2; 8 bases align to TRBD1. Germline CDR1 reads SGHDN; CDR2 reads FVKESK. The CDR3 is 15 amino acids. With V trimmed by 4 bases and J by 3 bases, 7 bases remained unmatched. In DNA form, the CDR3 reads TGTGCCAGCAGCCGCACGGACAGGGCGGACTATGGCTACACCTTC. Residues: CASSRTDRADYGYTF. The entire variable domain, with the rest obtained from reference TRBV14 and TRBJ1-2, is as follows: EAGVTQFPSHSVIEKGQTVTLRCDPISGHDNLYWYRRVMGKEIKFLLHFVKESKQDESGMPNNRFLAERTGGTYSTLKVQPAELEDSGVYFCASSRTDRADYGYTFGSGTRLTVV.